Listed below are T cell receptor beta chains from one sample, sequenced in a study of blood T cell repertoires in COVID-19. Assay: immunoSEQ multiplex PCR; the TCRdb copy retains only in-frame clones and omits some. The sample contains approximately 70,000 clones, 82% of which appear only once. Sequences were obtained from peripheral blood. These receptors came from a woman older than 75 with acute or convalescent COVID-19. CDR3s include the opening cysteine and the closing phenylalanine or tryptophan. Each record gives: V gene, clone size, D gene, J gene, CDR3 DNA, CDR3 protein. The D gene is left open where the match is weak. The listing skips clone size in some rows; elsewhere it reads once, few, many or a size class.

>TRBV6-6|.|.|TRBJ2-2
TGTGCCAGCAGTCAGGACTCACGAACCGGGGAGCTGTTTTTT
CASSQDSRTGELFF
>TRBV27|.|.|TRBJ2-2
TGTGCCAGCAGTTCAGCACTTTGGGCCCAGACCGGGGAGCTGTTTTTT
CASSSALWAQTGELFF
>TRBV27|few|.|TRBJ1-6
TGTGCCAGCAGTTTTACAGGGCTTTATAATTCACCCCTCCACTTT
CASSFTGLYNSPLHF
>TRBV20-1|few|TRBD1|TRBJ1-5
TGCAGTGCTAGTGAAGGACAGGGTCTCAATCAGCCCCAGCATTTT
CSASEGQGLNQPQHF
>TRBV11-2|.|.|TRBJ1-1
TGTGCCAGCAGCCTAACCAGGGGGAACACTGAAGCTTTCTTT
CASSLTRGNTEAFF
>TRBV15|.|.|TRBJ1-1
TGTGCCACCAGCAGAGGAGGGAGTGGGATGAACACTGAAGCTTTCTTT
CATSRGGSGMNTEAFF
>TRBV27|.|TRBD2|TRBJ2-3
TGTGCCAGCAGTTTCGGAGCGGGAGCATTGGATACGCAGTATTTT
CASSFGAGALDTQYF
>TRBV7-2|.|.|TRBJ1-2
TGTGCCAGCAGTCCACTGGTCCTCTATGGCTACACCTTC
CASSPLVLYGYTF
>TRBV5-6|.|TRBD1|TRBJ2-5
TGTGCCAGCAGCTCCAGGGGGCTTGGGGAGACCCAGTACTTC
CASSSRGLGETQYF
>TRBV2|.|.|TRBJ2-2
TGTGCCAGCAGTGAATGGGCTAGCAGACCGAACACCGGGGAGCTGTTTTTT
CASSEWASRPNTGELFF
>TRBV19|.|.|TRBJ1-5
TGTGCCAGTAGACTAGGACAGAGCAATCAGCCCCAGCATTTT
CASRLGQSNQPQHF
>TRBV29-1|few|.|TRBJ2-3
.
CSVRFGVADTQYF
>TRBV27|.|TRBD2|TRBJ2-3
TGTGCCAGCAGGAAAGTAAGACTAGCGGGAGGGCCGGAAGATACGCAGTATTTT
CASRKVRLAGGPEDTQYF
>TRBV12-3/TRBV12-4|.|.|TRBJ2-7
TGTGCCAGCGCCGGGAGACAAAGGCGCGAGCAGTACTTC
CASAGRQRREQYF
>TRBV28|once|TRBD1|TRBJ1-4
TGTGCCAGCAGTTTACGAGACAGGGGGGATGAAAAACTGTTTTTT
CASSLRDRGDEKLFF